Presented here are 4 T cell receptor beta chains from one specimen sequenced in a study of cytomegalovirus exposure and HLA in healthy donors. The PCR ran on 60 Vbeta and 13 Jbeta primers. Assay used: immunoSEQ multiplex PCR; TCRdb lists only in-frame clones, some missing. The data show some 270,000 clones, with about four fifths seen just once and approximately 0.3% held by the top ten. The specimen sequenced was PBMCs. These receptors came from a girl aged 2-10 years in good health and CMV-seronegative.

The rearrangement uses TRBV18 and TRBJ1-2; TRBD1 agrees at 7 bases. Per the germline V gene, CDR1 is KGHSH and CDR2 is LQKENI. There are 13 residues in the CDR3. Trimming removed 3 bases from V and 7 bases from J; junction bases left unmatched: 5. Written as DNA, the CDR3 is TGTGCCAGCTCACCGCCCGACAGGGCTGGCTACACCTTC. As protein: CASSPPDRAGYTF.

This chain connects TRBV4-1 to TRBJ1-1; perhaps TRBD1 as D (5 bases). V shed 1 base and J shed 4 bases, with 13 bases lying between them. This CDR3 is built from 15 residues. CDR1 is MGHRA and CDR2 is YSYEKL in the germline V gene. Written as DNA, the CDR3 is TGCGCCAGCAGCCAAGGTTGGGGGGAAGGCACTGAAGCTTTCTTT. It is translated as CASSQGWGEGTEAFF.

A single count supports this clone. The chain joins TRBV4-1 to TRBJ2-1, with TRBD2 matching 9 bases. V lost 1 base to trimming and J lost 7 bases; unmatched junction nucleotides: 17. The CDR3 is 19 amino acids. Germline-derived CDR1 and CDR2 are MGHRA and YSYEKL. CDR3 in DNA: TGCGCCAGCAGCCAAGTAATCCCTGGGGGCCGCGGGGGGGCGAATGAGCAGTTCTTC. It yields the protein CASSQVIPGGRGGANEQFF.

CDR3 nucleotide sequence: TGTGCCAGCAGCCAGAATCCCCCCGGGGAGCTGTTTTTT. It encodes CASSQNPPGELFF. The chain carries TRBV7-6 and TRBJ2-2; D is undetermined. The CDR3 is 13 residues long. CDR1 SGHVS and CDR2 FNYEAQ come from the germline V gene. V was cut by 5 bases and J by 6 bases, with 10 bases left in between.